This T cell receptor beta chain was captured by sequencing in a study of cytomegalovirus exposure and HLA in healthy donors. In germline, CDR1 is KGHSH, CDR2 LQKENI. Ends included, the CDR3 has 13 residues. The table lists this clone with a count of one. Its antigen remains unknown. This likely comes from a read error, as the CDR3 has no conserved phenylalanine or tryptophan at its end. Because the CDR3's place on the DNA is in doubt, the DNA is left out and the CDR3 is given as listed by TCRdb. Study-level points and caveats: In vitro assays verified that three CMV-associated chains recognized CMV antigens specifically.

TCRdb keeps only in-frame clones here, not all; method: immunoSEQ multiplex PCR. Of 50,000 to 65,000 clones in the sample, more than 70% are singletons; the top ten hold roughly 8.4%. Sample: PBMCs. The receptor comes from a woman aged 18-29 years in good health and CMV-seropositive. V and J are TRBV18 and TRBJ2-7; the D call TRBD2 from the table was never checked on the DNA. The CDR3 here is CASSRAKSGGEKY.